This record looks at one TCR beta chain sequence and its context. CDR1 MDHEN and CDR2 SYDVKM come from the germline V gene. The CDR3 runs to 13 residues. Trimming took 5 bases from V and 8 from J, leaving 15 bases between them. TCRdb's table, derived via immunoSEQ multiplex PCR, lists solely in-frame clones and lacks some. The sample holds more than 70,000 clones, 84% seen once. The data are from a study of OX40 agonist ivuxolimab in advanced cancers. This material consisted of CD4+ or CD8+ T cells sorted from blood, taken in a trial of the OX40 agonist ivuxolimab. J is TRBJ1-2 and V is TRBV28, with D possibly matching TRBD1 (6 bases). This clonotype was sampled from an adult with an advanced solid tumor such as melanoma, head and neck, liver or kidney cancer. CDR3 protein: CASSTGQVRGYTF. The DNA of the CDR3 is TGTGCCAGCAGTACAGGGCAGGTGAGGGGCTACACCTTC.